This T cell receptor beta chain was obtained from a study of CD8 T cells in ankylosing spondylitis. Study-level points and caveats: Apparently characteristic of ankylosing spondylitis blood was a TCR beta motif (about eight highly homologous variants). Disease-linked clones had a CD8+ phenotype and relatively low frequency in peripheral blood.

The CDR3 has 18 amino acids. With V trimmed by 0 bases and J by 7 bases, 14 bases remained unmatched. Germline loops: CDR1 SGHRS, CDR2 YFSETQ. Each TCR beta library was made by quantitative 5'-RACE that incorporated molecular barcodes. One entry per CDR3 protein results from TCRdb running MiXCR on the 5' RACE reads. The table includes some 450,000 distinct CDR3 sequences, 15% to 20% detected once. This clonotype was observed a handful of times. Antigen: not known. The J gene is TRBJ2-1, the V gene TRBV5-1; 9 bases agree with TRBD1. The clonotype was recovered from a male donor with ankylosing spondylitis. Sequenced material: blood, either unsorted or a sorted T cell fraction (not recorded which). Here the CDR3 reads CASSLDHPRDRAGNEQFF. CDR3 sequence (DNA): TGCGCCAGCAGCTTGGACCACCCCCGGGACAGGGCGGGAAATGAGCAGTTCTTC.